Each of the 8 T cell receptor beta chains below was sequenced from the same sample in a study of blood T cell repertoires in COVID-19. Here immunoSEQ multiplex PCR was the method, and the copy in TCRdb shows in-frame clones only, minus some. The sample records a few hundred thousand clones, roughly 86% being singletons. What was sequenced was PBMCs or T cells enriched from blood (not recorded which). The receptor set was obtained from a woman aged 25-40 years who had been exposed to COVID-19.

The V call is TRBV18, the J call TRBJ1-6, with 10 bases lining up with TRBD1. Unmatched junction bases numbered 7, after V lost 5 bases and J lost 6 bases. Germline CDR1 and CDR2: KGHSH and LQKENI. The CDR3 spans 16 residues. Here the CDR3 reads CASSRQGAGSNSPLHF. CDR3 coding DNA: TGTGCCAGCTCAAGACAGGGGGCCGGATCTAATTCACCCCTCCACTTT.

V is TRBV21-1 and J is TRBJ1-5; TRBD1 is the table's D call and was not checked against the DNA. TRBV21-1 is marked as a pseudogene. The CDR3 loop spans 17 amino acids. In DNA, the CDR3 is TGTGCCAGCAGCACATACGGGACAGGGCTGCGCAATCAGCCCCAGCATTTT. Amino acids: CASSTYGTGLRNQPQHF.

This chain connects TRBV7-2 to TRBJ2-7, with TRBD2 matching 10 bases. This CDR3 is built from 15 residues. The V segment lost 4 bases and the J segment 2 bases; nucleotides outside the gene matches: 5. Per germline, CDR1 SGHTA and CDR2 FQGNSA. DNA of the CDR3: TGTGCCAGCAGCTACCGGACTAGCGGACCCTACGAGCAGTACTTC. It yields the protein CASSYRTSGPYEQYF.

The rearrangement links TRBV11-3 to TRBJ2-5; 7 positions match TRBD2. The V gene end was trimmed by 5 bases and the J gene end by 4 bases; junction bases not matched to a gene: 10. CDR3 size: 15 residues. Germline loops: CDR1 SGHNT, CDR2 YENEEA. The CDR3 region is CASSGPLAGGETQYF. The CDR3 region has the DNA TGTGCCAGCAGCGGACCTTTAGCGGGTGGAGAGACCCAGTACTTC.

In this sample, this clone turned up a few times. The chain couples TRBV7-3 to TRBJ2-7; possible D gene TRBD1, 5 bases. Deletions cut 3 bases from V and 1 base from J, with 13 bases between. Germline values: CDR1 SGHTA, CDR2 FQGTGA. The CDR3 totals 15 residues. CDR3 sequence: CASSLYGSGSYEQYF. CDR3 coding DNA: TGTGCCAGCAGCTTGTATGGGTCAGGGTCCTACGAGCAGTACTTC.

V usage is TRBV7-2 and J usage is TRBJ2-1; 11 nucleotides line up with TRBD2. This CDR3 comprises 15 residues. Trimming at V came to 5 bases and at J to 8 bases, leaving 8 bases not matched to a gene. Germline values: CDR1 SGHTA, CDR2 FQGNSA. DNA for the CDR3: TGTGCCAGCAGCCGTAGCGGGAGGGTTAGCGATGAGCAGTTCTTC. Protein sequence: CASSRSGRVSDEQFF.

The J gene is TRBJ1-2, the V gene TRBV5-1; 9 nucleotides agree with TRBD1. Germline CDR1 is SGHRS and CDR2 is YFSETQ. V was clipped by 6 bases and J by 5 bases; unmatched bases: 5. The CDR3 runs 13 residues. The CDR3, as DNA: TGCGCCAGCACCTCGACAGGGGGTTATGGCTACACCTTC. This encodes CASTSTGGYGYTF.

The gene calls are TRBV7-9 and TRBJ1-2, with a weak D call TRBD1 (6 bases). The V end lost 7 bases, the J end lost 4 bases, and 10 bases lay between the germline ends. CDR1 and CDR2 from the germline V gene are SEHNR and FQNEAQ (reference sequence). This CDR3 region has 12 residues. DNA of the CDR3: TGTGCCAGCACCGGACAGAGCTATGGCTACACCTTC. Translating it yields CASTGQSYGYTF.